This record looks at one T cell receptor (beta chain) sequence and its context. Its antigen is unidentified. PCR was performed using 60 Vbeta and 13 Jbeta primers. The method was immunoSEQ multiplex PCR; TCRdb's version includes in-frame clones alone and lacks a portion of them. Found here are about 180,000 clones, 60% to 85% of them singletons; the top ten hold approximately 5.1%. The CDR3 loop spans 15 amino acids. V shed 6 bases and J 5 bases; nucleotides not matched to a gene: 8. The germline V gene encodes CDR1 SNHLY and CDR2 FYNNEI. This entry comes from a study of cytomegalovirus exposure and HLA in healthy donors. General study points: Accurate predictions that matched the HLA-A and HLA-B alleles of most subjects were reportedly made from TCR beta sequences. Within an earlier analysis, most TCR beta V segments proved productive either about 87% or about 30% of the time. CMV serostatus stood as the only immune exposure information on hand. Altogether, some 170 TCR beta chains were recorded as cytomegalovirus-associated.

The origin of this receptor is a man in his forties or fifties in good health and CMV-seronegative. The sample taken for sequencing was PBMCs. The V gene is TRBV2, the J gene TRBJ1-1; TRBD1 matches 11 bases. CDR3 sequence reads: CASSRDRGMRTEAFF. CDR3 in DNA: TGTGCCAGCAGCCGGGACAGGGGGATGAGGACTGAAGCTTTCTTT.